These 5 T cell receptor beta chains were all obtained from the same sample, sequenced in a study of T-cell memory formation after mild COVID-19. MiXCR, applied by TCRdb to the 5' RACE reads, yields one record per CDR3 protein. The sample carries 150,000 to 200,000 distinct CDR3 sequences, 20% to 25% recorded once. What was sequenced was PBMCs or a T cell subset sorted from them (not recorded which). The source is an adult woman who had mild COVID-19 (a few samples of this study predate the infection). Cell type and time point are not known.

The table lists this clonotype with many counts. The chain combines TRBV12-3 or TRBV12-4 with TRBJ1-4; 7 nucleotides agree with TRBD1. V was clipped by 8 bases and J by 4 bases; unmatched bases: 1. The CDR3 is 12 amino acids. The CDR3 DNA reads TGTGCCAGCCGGGACAGTAATGAAAAACTGTTTTTT. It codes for CASRDSNEKLFF.

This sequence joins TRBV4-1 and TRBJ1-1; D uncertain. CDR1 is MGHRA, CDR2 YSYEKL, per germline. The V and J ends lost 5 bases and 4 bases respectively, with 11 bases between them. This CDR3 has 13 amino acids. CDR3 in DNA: TGCGCCAGCAGCGTCGGAATTTTCACTGAAGCTTTCTTT. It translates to CASSVGIFTEAFF.

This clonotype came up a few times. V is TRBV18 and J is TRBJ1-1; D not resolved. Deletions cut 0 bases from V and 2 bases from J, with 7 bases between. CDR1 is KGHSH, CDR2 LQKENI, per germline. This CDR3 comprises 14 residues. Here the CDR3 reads CASSPPETNTEAFF. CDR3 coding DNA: TGTGCCAGCTCACCACCAGAAACCAACACTGAAGCTTTCTTT.

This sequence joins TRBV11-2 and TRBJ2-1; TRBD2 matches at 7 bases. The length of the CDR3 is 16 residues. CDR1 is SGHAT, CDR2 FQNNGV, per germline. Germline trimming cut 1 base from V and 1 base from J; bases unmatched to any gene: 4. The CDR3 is CASSLALGLSYNEQFF. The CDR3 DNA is TGTGCCAGCAGCTTAGCTCTGGGACTATCCTACAATGAGCAGTTCTTC.

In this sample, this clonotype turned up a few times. CDR3 region: CASSVRQGSEQFF. As DNA, the CDR3 is TGTGCCAGCAGCGTCAGACAGGGCAGTGAGCAGTTCTTC. The chain recombines TRBV7-9 with TRBJ2-1; 7 bases are a match to TRBD1. CDR3 length: 13 residues. After removal of 5 bases from V and 9 bases from J, the junction contained 7 bases not matched to a gene. Germline V gene sequence: CDR1 SEHNR, CDR2 FQNEAQ (reference sequence).